This entry concerns a single T cell receptor (beta chain). This sample is drawn from a study of blood T cell repertoires in COVID-19. About the study: The analysed material was cDNA or gDNA that came from T cells, B-cell-depleted T cells, or PBMCs.

This CDR3 has 16 amino acids. With 5 bases clipped from V and 7 bases from J, the junction kept 8 bases outside the gene matches. Germline CDR1 is SGHTA and CDR2 is FQGNSA. Original data processing: How many nucleated cells were present was estimated from reference gene primer amplification. Using immunoSEQ multiplex PCR, the repertoire was profiled, and TCRdb retains in-frame clones only, with some absent. The V and J calls and clone size were taken over from that table, and D and trimming were inferred from the DNA. The sample lists under 80,000 clones; approximately 79% were seen once. Sequences were obtained from peripheral blood. The receptor comes from a human donor in a cohort sampled during active COVID-19. The V gene is TRBV7-2, the J gene TRBJ2-3, with TRBD2 matching 14 bases. CDR3 in amino acids: CASSLGLAGGENTQYF. CDR3 DNA: TGTGCCAGCAGCCTCGGACTAGCGGGAGGAGAAAATACGCAGTATTTT.